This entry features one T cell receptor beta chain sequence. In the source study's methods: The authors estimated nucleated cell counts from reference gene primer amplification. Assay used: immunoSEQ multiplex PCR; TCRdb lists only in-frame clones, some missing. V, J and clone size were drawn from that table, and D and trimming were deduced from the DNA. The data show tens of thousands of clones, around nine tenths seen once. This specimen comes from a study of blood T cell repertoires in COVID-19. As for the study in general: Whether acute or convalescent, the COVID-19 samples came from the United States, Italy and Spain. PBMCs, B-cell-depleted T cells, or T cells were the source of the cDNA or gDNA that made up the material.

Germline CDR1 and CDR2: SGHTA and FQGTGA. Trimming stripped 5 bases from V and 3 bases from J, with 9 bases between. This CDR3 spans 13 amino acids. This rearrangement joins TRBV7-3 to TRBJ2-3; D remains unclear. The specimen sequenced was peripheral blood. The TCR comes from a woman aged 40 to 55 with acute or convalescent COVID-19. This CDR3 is CASSQRRTDTQYF. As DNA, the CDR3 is TGTGCCAGCAGCCAGCGACGGACAGATACGCAGTATTTT.